This TCR beta chain was sequenced during a study of blood T cell repertoires in COVID-19. Study-wide background: The United States, Italy and Spain supplied acute and convalescent COVID-19 samples. The cDNA or gDNA used as material had been derived from T cells, B-cell-depleted T cells, or PBMCs.

Original analysis: Estimation of nucleated cell counts was performed using reference gene primer amplification. Here immunoSEQ multiplex PCR was the method, and the copy in TCRdb shows in-frame clones only, minus some. The V and J calls and the clone size are those of that table, but D and trimming were determined from the DNA. The table lists more than 250,000 clones, over 75% of them singletons, with 8.6% in the top ten. The germline gives CDR1 MNHEY, CDR2 SMNVEV (reference sequence). V shed 5 bases, J shed 3 bases, and the junction held 9 bases outside the gene matches. The CDR3 runs to 15 residues.

The chain employs TRBV27 and TRBJ2-7, with 8 positions matching TRBD2. The source of this sequence is a human donor in a cohort sampled during active COVID-19. Sequencing was carried out using peripheral blood. The CDR3 bases are TGTGCCAGCAGTACCCGGAGTAGCGGGGTCTACGAGCAGTACTTC. This gives the protein CASSTRSSGVYEQYF.